The 19 T cell receptor beta chains reported below all come from one sample, sequenced in a study of CD8+ T cells in alopecia areata. It was cDNA, reverse transcribed from extracted RNA, that served as the sequencing template. TCRdb's copy holds only in-frame clones and misses some; the assay was immunoSEQ multiplex PCR. Here the sample spans under 350,000 clones, roughly 50% being singletons. Treatment noted: oral pan-JAK inhibitor, 5-10 mg twice daily. Sequencing used CD4+ T cells sorted from blood, obtained at week 24, from a patient treated with tofacitinib. The receptors were gathered from a human donor with alopecia areata.

This clone was recorded a few times. The V gene is TRBV28, the J gene TRBJ1-1; D ambiguous. Germline values: CDR1 MDHEN, CDR2 SYDVKM. This CDR3 contains 15 residues. Trimming left V 7 bases short and J 3 bases short, with 18 bases between. DNA for the CDR3: TGTGCCAGCAAACGTACCTGGGGAGGTTACACTGAAGCTTTCTTT. This codes for CASKRTWGGYTEAFF. The full variable domain, rest sourced from reference TRBV28 and TRBJ1-1, is DVKVTQSSRYLVKRTGEKVFLECVQDMDHENMFWYRQDPGLGLRLIYFSYDVKMKEKGDIPEGYSVSREKKERFSLILESASTNQTSMYLCASKRTWGGYTEAFFGQGTRLTVV.

The chain combines TRBV2 with TRBJ1-4; D is perhaps TRBD1 (6 bases). This CDR3 has 12 residues. From germline, CDR1 is SNHLY and CDR2 FYNNEI. The V gene lost 4 bases and the J gene lost 11 bases, with 11 bases spanning the gap. CDR3: CASSAHTGKLFF. The CDR3 region has the DNA TGTGCCAGCAGTGCCCACACAGGGAAACTGTTTTTT.

The chain links TRBV2 to TRBJ2-5, with D unclear. Looked up from germline, CDR1 is SNHLY and CDR2 is FYNNEI. The V end was cut by 5 bases, the J end by 4 bases, with 8 bases between. This CDR3 is 12 amino acids long. The CDR3 DNA reads TGTGCCAGCAGTAGCGACGGAGAGACCCAGTACTTC. The encoded protein is CASSSDGETQYF.

This clone turned up a few times. The gene calls are TRBV5-4 and TRBJ2-2; no firm D call. The germline CDR1 and CDR2 sequences are SGHNT and YYREEE (reference sequence). The CDR3 covers 15 residues. V shed 0 bases and J shed 4 bases, with 10 bases lying between them. The CDR3 here is CASSLALSSTGELFF. The DNA for the CDR3 is TGTGCCAGCAGCTTGGCACTTTCCTCCACCGGGGAGCTGTTTTTT.

The chain recombines TRBV30 with TRBJ2-7, with D unresolved. Between the trimmed V and J ends, which lost 4 bases and 2 bases, there was a span of 9 bases. Per germline, CDR1 GTSNPN and CDR2 SVGIG (reference sequence). This CDR3 has 12 amino acids. The CDR3 bases are TGTGCCTGGACCCATAACCCCTACGAGCAGTACTTC. Residues: CAWTHNPYEQYF.

The CDR3 sequence: CSVGPLLGGEQYF. CDR3 DNA sequence: TGCAGCGTTGGCCCCCTACTTGGAGGCGAGCAGTACTTC. The V and J genes are TRBV29-1 and TRBJ2-7; D may be TRBD2 (5 bases). Trimming removed 4 bases at V and 6 bases at J, with 16 bases between. Germline V lookup: CDR1 SQVTM, CDR2 ANQGSEA. CDR3 length equals 13 residues.

This sequence joins TRBV4-1 and TRBJ1-5; D unclear. Trimming cost V 2 bases and J 6 bases, with 20 bases left between them. This CDR3 has 17 amino acids. CDR1 and CDR2 (germline): MGHRA, YSYEKL. Here the CDR3 reads CASSQSPLRGLGQPQHF. DNA for the CDR3: TGCGCCAGCAGCCAAAGCCCTTTGAGAGGATTAGGTCAGCCCCAGCATTTT.

The table lists this clone with a few counts. The rearrangement uses TRBV7-2 and TRBJ2-3; the D gene is possibly TRBD2 (5 bases). This CDR3 has 16 residues. Per the germline V gene, CDR1 is SGHTA and CDR2 is FQGNSA. Trimming stripped 3 bases from V and 0 bases from J, with 13 bases between. The CDR3 nucleotides read TGTGCCAGCAGCTTCCCCCGAGGGTCTAGCACAGATACGCAGTATTTT. It codes for CASSFPRGSSTDTQYF.

The rearrangement links TRBV6-5 to TRBJ2-3, with D possibly being TRBD1 or TRBD2 (5 bases each). The ends were cut back, 7 bases at V and 6 bases at J, with 11 bases in the middle. The germline V gene encodes CDR1 MNHEY and CDR2 SVGAGI. CDR3 length equals 12 residues. The CDR3 here is CASTSWGDTQYF. The CDR3, as DNA: TGTGCCAGCACCTCTTGGGGGGATACGCAGTATTTT.

The rearrangement joins TRBV30 to TRBJ2-7; TRBD2 matches 7 bases. The V and J ends lost 0 bases and 4 bases, in that order; junction bases with no gene match: 6. CDR3 length equals 14 residues. CDR1 GTSNPN and CDR2 SVGIG come from the germline V gene (reference sequence). In nucleotides, the CDR3 is TGTGCCTGGAGTGTCGGGGGGATAATATACGAGCAGTACTTC. Translating it yields CAWSVGGIIYEQYF.

The chain is built from TRBV11-2 and TRBJ2-1; the D call may be TRBD1 or TRBD2 (5 bases each). Germline V gives CDR1 SGHAT, CDR2 FQNNGV. V lost 4 bases and J lost 6, with 22 bases in between. This CDR3 is built from 17 residues. The CDR3 reads CASSSPAGGYGANEQFF. In nucleotides, the CDR3 is TGTGCCAGCAGCTCTCCTGCAGGCGGGTATGGGGCCAATGAGCAGTTCTTC.

Many counts were recorded for this clone. This chain connects TRBV9 to TRBJ1-2; D gene ambiguous. This CDR3 comprises 12 residues. Trimming cost V 4 bases and J 7 bases, with 11 bases left between them. Germline loops: CDR1 SGDLS, CDR2 YYNGEE. The CDR3 loop reads CASSPEEVGYTF. DNA for the CDR3: TGTGCCAGCAGCCCAGAAGAAGTTGGCTACACCTTC.

The V call is TRBV7-9, the J call TRBJ2-1, with 9 bases fitting TRBD1. J was trimmed by 0 bases and V by 7 bases; bases with no gene match: 7. The germline V gene encodes CDR1 SEHNR and CDR2 FQNEAQ (reference sequence). The CDR3 is made up of 16 amino acids. CDR3 in amino acids: CASTLSTGGSYNEQFF. CDR3 nucleotides: TGTGCCAGCACCCTCTCGACAGGGGGCTCCTACAATGAGCAGTTCTTC.

The V call is TRBV5-1, the J call TRBJ1-5, with a weak D call TRBD1 (5 bases). The CDR3 contains 14 residues. The germline V gene has CDR1 SGHRS and CDR2 YFSETQ. With 0 bases removed from V and 5 bases from J, the gap between germline ends came to 9 bases. For the CDR3, the DNA is TGCGCCAGCAGCTTGGGGTGGGGCCATCAGCCCCAGCATTTT. As protein: CASSLGWGHQPQHF.

This clone was observed a handful of times. J is TRBJ2-5 and V is TRBV7-3; D unresolved. This CDR3 spans 16 amino acids. The germline V and J ends were trimmed by 5 bases and 2 bases, with 18 bases remaining between them. Germline V gene lookup returns CDR1 SGHTA and CDR2 FQGTGA. The CDR3 protein is CASSQGASFFQETQYF. The CDR3 DNA reads as TGTGCCAGCAGCCAAGGCGCCTCTTTCTTTCAAGAGACCCAGTACTTC. The variable domain in full, completed from reference TRBV7-3 and TRBJ2-5, reads GAGVSQTPSNKVTEKGKYVELRCDPISGHTALYWYRQSLGQGPEFLIYFQGTGAADDSGLPNDRFFAVRPEGSVSTLKIQRTERGDSAVYLCASSQGASFFQETQYFGPGTRLLVL.

The rearrangement uses TRBV2 and TRBJ2-3; tentative D call: TRBD1 (5 bases). This CDR3 comprises 12 residues. V shed 6 bases and J shed 6 bases, with 10 bases lying between them. Germline V CDR1 and CDR2: SNHLY, FYNNEI. The CDR3 DNA reads TGTGCCAGCAGGGGGCCTCGGGATACGCAGTATTTT. It codes for CASRGPRDTQYF. The full variable domain, rest sourced from reference TRBV2 and TRBJ2-3, is EPEVTQTPSHQVTQMGQEVILRCVPISNHLYFYWYRQILGQKVEFLVSFYNNEISEKSEIFDDQFSVERPDGSNFTLKIRSTKLEDSAMYFCASRGPRDTQYFGPGTRLTVL.

This clone was seen a few times. The rearrangement joins TRBV29-1 to TRBJ1-3, with unresolved D. CDR1 and CDR2 from the germline V gene are SQVTM and ANQGSEA. The V end was cut by 0 bases, the J end by 0 bases, with 9 bases between. This CDR3 has 15 residues. CDR3 nucleotides: TGCAGCGTTGAAGAGAGGCCGGACTCTGGAAACACCATATATTTT. Its translation is CSVEERPDSGNTIYF.

The chain has TRBV7-9 and TRBJ1-6, with D perhaps matching TRBD1 (6 bases). This CDR3 comprises 18 residues. V lost 4 bases and J 2 bases, leaving 18 bases between the germline ends. CDR1 is SEHNR, CDR2 FQNEAQ, per germline (reference sequence). CDR3 loop: CASSSAGTGGAYNSPLHF. CDR3 nucleotide sequence: TGTGCCAGCAGCTCCGCGGGGACTGGGGGCGCCTATAATTCACCCCTCCACTTT.

The V call is TRBV29-1, the J call TRBJ1-5; TRBD1 agrees at 12 bases. Germline values: CDR1 SQVTM, CDR2 ANQGSEA. The J segment lost 6 bases and the V segment lost 4 bases, leaving 7 bases of the junction unmatched. This CDR3 comprises 15 residues. The chain's CDR3 is CSVASGTGGSQPQHF. The CDR3 DNA follows: TGCAGCGTTGCCTCTGGGACAGGGGGCAGTCAGCCCCAGCATTTT.